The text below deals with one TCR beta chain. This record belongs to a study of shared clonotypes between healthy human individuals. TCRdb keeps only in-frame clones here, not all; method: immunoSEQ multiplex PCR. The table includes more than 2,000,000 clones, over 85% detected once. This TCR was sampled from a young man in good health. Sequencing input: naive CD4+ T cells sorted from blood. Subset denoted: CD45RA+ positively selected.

The CDR3 DNA is TGCGCCAGCAGCCAAAAGGCGGGTGTGGAGGGGGGTAGCAATCAGCCCCAGCATTTT. This encodes CASSQKAGVEGGSNQPQHF. V and J are TRBV4-1 and TRBJ1-5; a possible D gene is TRBD1 (6 bases). Trimming took 2 bases from V and 0 from J, leaving 20 bases between them. The length of the CDR3 is 19 residues. The germline V gene has CDR1 MGHRA and CDR2 YSYEKL.